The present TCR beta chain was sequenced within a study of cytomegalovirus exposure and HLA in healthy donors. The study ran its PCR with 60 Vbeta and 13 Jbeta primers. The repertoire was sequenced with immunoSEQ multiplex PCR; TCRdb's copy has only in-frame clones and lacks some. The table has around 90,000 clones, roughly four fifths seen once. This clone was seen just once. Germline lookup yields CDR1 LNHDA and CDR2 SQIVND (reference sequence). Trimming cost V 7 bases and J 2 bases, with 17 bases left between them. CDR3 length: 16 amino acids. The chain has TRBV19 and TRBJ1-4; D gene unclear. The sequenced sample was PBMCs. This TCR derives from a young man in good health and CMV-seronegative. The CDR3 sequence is CASTQEWGGTNEKLFF. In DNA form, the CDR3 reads TGTGCCAGTACCCAGGAGTGGGGAGGTACTAATGAAAAACTGTTTTTT.